Shown below are 32 T cell receptor beta chains from a single sample sequenced in a study of T cell changes during pregnancy in multiple sclerosis. The table came from immunoSEQ multiplex PCR; TCRdb's copy has only in-frame clones and leaves some out. The data contain some 60,000 clones, about 94% of them singletons. The sample was CD4+ T cells from peripheral blood mononuclear cells, taken before pregnancy. Receptors originate from a female donor with multiple sclerosis, enrolled in a pregnancy study.

The chain has TRBV19 and TRBJ2-7; 7 nucleotides match TRBD2. The germline V gene encodes CDR1 LNHDA and CDR2 SQIVND (reference sequence). This CDR3 contains 14 residues. V lost 5 bases, J lost 2 bases, and 6 bases stayed unmatched. The CDR3 DNA sequence: TGTGCCAGTAGTCGAGACGGGACTACCTACGAGCAGTACTTC. Translating gives CASSRDGTTYEQYF.

V usage is TRBV6-1 and J usage is TRBJ1-5; D not certain. Deletions cut 2 bases from V and 4 bases from J, with 9 bases between. CDR1 is MNHNS and CDR2 is SASEGT in the germline V gene. CDR3 length: 14 amino acids. CDR3: CASSELGRNQPQHF. In DNA, the CDR3 is TGTGCCAGCAGTGAATTGGGGAGGAATCAGCCCCAGCATTTT.

The gene calls are TRBV28 and TRBJ1-2, with no clear D. The germline V and J ends were trimmed by 6 bases and 2 bases, with 13 bases remaining between them. Germline V gives CDR1 MDHEN, CDR2 SYDVKM. The CDR3 length is 14 residues. The CDR3 spells CASRNNFGNYGYTF. CDR3 DNA sequence: TGTGCCAGCAGAAATAACTTCGGGAACTATGGCTACACCTTC.

This rearrangement joins TRBV4-1 to TRBJ2-3, with TRBD2 matching 7 bases. Germline lookup yields CDR1 MGHRA and CDR2 YSYEKL. This CDR3 has 14 residues. V was clipped by 1 base and J by 2 bases; unmatched bases: 0. The CDR3 DNA sequence: TGCGCCAGCAGCCAAGGGGACTACACAGATACGCAGTATTTT. It translates to CASSQGDYTDTQYF.

The gene calls are TRBV2 and TRBJ1-2; TRBD1 might be the D (5 bases). The CDR3 totals 15 residues. Germline CDR1 SNHLY, CDR2 FYNNEI. Deletions cut 0 bases from V and 7 bases from J, with 15 bases between. CDR3 amino acids: CASSEARGESGGYTF. The CDR3, as DNA: TGTGCCAGCAGTGAAGCGCGGGGGGAATCAGGTGGCTACACCTTC.

The rearrangement uses TRBV28 and TRBJ2-3; D ambiguous. Germline lookup yields CDR1 MDHEN and CDR2 SYDVKM. Trimming cost V 9 bases and J 6 bases, with 10 bases left between them. This CDR3 spans 11 amino acids. The CDR3 DNA sequence: TGTGCCAGTACCAGCAGGGATACGCAGTATTTT. Translation gives CASTSRDTQYF.

The chain employs TRBV6-6 and TRBJ1-2; possibly TRBD1 for D (6 bases). CDR3 length equals 16 residues. The germline V gene has CDR1 MNHNY and CDR2 SVGAGI (reference sequence). Trimming removed 5 bases from V and 1 base from J, with 17 bases in between. The CDR3 here is CASSPPQYRDNYGYTF. The CDR3 nucleotides read TGTGCCAGCAGTCCCCCTCAATACAGGGATAACTATGGCTACACCTTC.

This clone occurred a few times. The chain links TRBV9 to TRBJ2-6; tentatively, D is TRBD1 (6 bases). V was clipped by 0 bases and J by 1 base, with 11 bases between them. The CDR3 extends over 17 amino acids. Per the germline V gene, CDR1 is SGDLS and CDR2 is YYNGEE. Here the CDR3 DNA reads TGTGCCAGCAGCGTAGGAGGGGGAAATTCTGGGGCCAACGTCCTGACTTTC. It yields the protein CASSVGGGNSGANVLTF.

V and J are TRBV4-3 and TRBJ2-1, with D possibly being TRBD1 (6 bases). V lost 4 bases to trimming and J lost 9 bases, with 10 bases between them. The CDR3 consists of 12 residues. Germline V lookup: CDR1 LGHNA, CDR2 YSLEER. Here the CDR3 DNA reads TGCGCCAGCAGCCGGGTACAGGGTGAGCAGTTCTTC. Its translation is CASSRVQGEQFF.

The chain employs TRBV19 and TRBJ1-2; 8 nucleotides line up with TRBD1. The CDR3 runs 16 residues. Unmatched junction bases numbered 9, after V lost 3 bases and J lost 3 bases. Per germline, CDR1 LNHDA and CDR2 SQIVND (reference sequence). DNA for the CDR3: TGTGCCAGTAGTATCTACCTTACAGGGGGGCACTATGGCTACACCTTC. Translation gives CASSIYLTGGHYGYTF.

This chain links TRBV19 with TRBJ2-1, with D unresolved. Per the germline V gene, CDR1 is LNHDA and CDR2 is SQIVND (reference sequence). V lost 3 bases, J lost 4 bases, and 16 bases lay in between. The CDR3 loop spans 16 amino acids. The CDR3 DNA is TGTGCCAGTAGTATGACACTTAATTATCCATACAATGAGCAGTTCTTC. Protein sequence: CASSMTLNYPYNEQFF.

This clone has only one observation. The rearrangement joins TRBV5-6 to TRBJ1-6, with 7 bases matching TRBD1. Per the germline V gene, CDR1 is SGHDT and CDR2 is YYEEEE. The CDR3 runs 14 residues. With V trimmed by 3 bases and J by 6 bases, 3 bases remained unmatched. The CDR3 DNA reads TGTGCCAGCAGCTCGACAGGGCTTAATTCACCCCTCCACTTT. Amino acid sequence: CASSSTGLNSPLHF.

This clone was seen a few times. The chain is built from TRBV29-1 and TRBJ2-6; D ambiguous. With 3 bases removed from V and 7 bases from J, the gap between germline ends came to 7 bases. Germline CDR1 reads SQVTM; CDR2 reads ANQGSEA. This CDR3 comprises 12 residues. CDR3 sequence (DNA): TGCAGCGTTGAGGCAGGTGCCAACGTCCTGACTTTC. It translates to CSVEAGANVLTF.

The chain joins TRBV5-3 to TRBJ1-1, with 8 bases lining up with TRBD1. TRBV5-3 is flagged as an ORF with uncertain function. Trimming cost V 0 bases and J 0 bases; bases outside gene matches: 13. The CDR3 length is 19 residues. DNA for the CDR3: TGTGCCAGAAGCTTGGGGCTGTACAGGGGGGGTTCGATGAACACTGAAGCTTTCTTT. Amino acid sequence: CARSLGLYRGGSMNTEAFF.

This clone was picked up one time. This chain connects TRBV28 to TRBJ1-1, with D perhaps matching TRBD1 (6 bases). Germline V gene sequence: CDR1 MDHEN, CDR2 SYDVKM. This CDR3 is 15 amino acids long. V was clipped by 6 bases and J by 1 base, with 15 bases between them. CDR3 nucleotides: TGTGCCAGCAGCGGGGGGGACACTTCGAACACTGAAGCTTTCTTT. Its protein is CASSGGDTSNTEAFF. The full variable domain, its missing parts supplied by reference TRBV28 and TRBJ1-1, is DVKVTQSSRYLVKRTGEKVFLECVQDMDHENMFWYRQDPGLGLRLIYFSYDVKMKEKGDIPEGYSVSREKKERFSLILESASTNQTSMYLCASSGGDTSNTEAFFGQGTRLTVV.

This clone occurred once. V is TRBV11-3 and J is TRBJ1-5; unclear D gene. The ends were cut back, 7 bases at V and 0 bases at J, with 22 bases in the middle. Germline V gene lookup returns CDR1 SGHNT and CDR2 YENEEA. This CDR3 has 18 amino acids. The CDR3 sequence: CASNPSAGSSYSNQPQHF. The CDR3 coding sequence is TGTGCCAGCAATCCCTCGGCGGGGTCCTCCTATAGCAATCAGCCCCAGCATTTT. Full variable domain (missing parts from reference TRBV11-3 and TRBJ1-5): EAGVVQSPRYKIIEKKQPVAFWCNPISGHNTLYWYLQNLGQGPELLIRYENEEAVDDSQLPKDRFSAERLKGVDSTLKIQPAELGDSAVYLCASNPSAGSSYSNQPQHFGDGTRLSIL.

This clone was seen a single time. The CDR3 reads CASGVGVRGNEKLFF. Here the CDR3 DNA reads TGTGCCAGCGGCGTCGGGGTACGGGGTAATGAAAAACTGTTTTTT. The rearrangement links TRBV28 to TRBJ1-4; unclear D gene. The CDR3 length is 15 residues. Trimming removed 8 bases at V and 4 bases at J, with 17 bases between. Germline values: CDR1 MDHEN, CDR2 SYDVKM. The full variable domain, its missing parts supplied by reference TRBV28 and TRBJ1-4, is DVKVTQSSRYLVKRTGEKVFLECVQDMDHENMFWYRQDPGLGLRLIYFSYDVKMKEKGDIPEGYSVSREKKERFSLILESASTNQTSMYLCASGVGVRGNEKLFFGSGTQLSVL.

This sequence joins TRBV5-5 and TRBJ1-2, with D perhaps TRBD1 (5 bases). Trimming took off 5 bases at V and 1 base at J, with 18 bases between the two ends. CDR1 is SGHKS, CDR2 YYEKEE, per germline (reference sequence). This CDR3 contains 16 residues. CDR3 residues: CASRPSGLTFNYGYTF. DNA of the CDR3: TGTGCCAGCAGACCATCGGGACTGACCTTTAACTATGGCTACACCTTC.

The gene calls are TRBV28 and TRBJ1-2; D gene unclear. The CDR3 contains 14 residues. The germline CDR1 and CDR2 sequences are MDHEN and SYDVKM. The germline V and J ends were trimmed by 2 bases and 6 bases, with 13 bases remaining between them. The CDR3 here is CASSLNRETNGYTF. CDR3 in DNA: TGTGCCAGCAGTTTAAATAGGGAGACAAATGGCTACACCTTC.

The rearrangement joins TRBV27 to TRBJ2-7, with TRBD1 matching 7 bases. CDR1 and CDR2 from the germline V gene are MNHEY and SMNVEV (reference sequence). Unmatched junction bases numbered 7, after V lost 5 bases and J lost 3 bases. The CDR3 is made up of 14 amino acids. The CDR3 sequence: CASSDHGQVYEQYF. CDR3 sequence (DNA): TGTGCCAGCAGTGATCACGGACAGGTCTACGAGCAGTACTTC.

The chain links TRBV4-3 to TRBJ2-6; D is possibly TRBD1 (5 bases). Germline CDR1 reads LGHNA; CDR2 reads YSLEER. Trimming shortened V by 0 bases and J by 4 bases, and 13 bases separated the two germline ends. This CDR3 is 17 amino acids long. The CDR3 protein is CASSQDLGVTGANVLTF. CDR3 bases: TGCGCCAGCAGCCAAGATCTAGGGGTGACGGGGGCCAACGTCCTGACTTTC.

This clone was found once. J is TRBJ2-5 and V is TRBV6-6, with 9 positions matching TRBD2. The germline gives CDR1 MNHNY, CDR2 SVGAGI (reference sequence). V was clipped by 5 bases and J by 12 bases; unmatched bases: 13. The CDR3 has 14 amino acids. This chain's CDR3 is CASSPAGSGSFKYF. DNA for the CDR3: TGTGCCAGCAGTCCCGCGGGTAGCGGGAGTTTCAAGTACTTC.

The chain combines TRBV6-5 with TRBJ1-6, with TRBD1 matching over 7 bases. J lost 10 bases, V lost 0 bases, and 6 bases had no gene match. CDR3 size: 15 residues. Germline lookup yields CDR1 MNHEY and CDR2 SVGAGI. In nucleotides, the CDR3 is TGTGCCAGCAGTTACTCCTGGACAGGAGGATCACCCCTCCACTTT. This sequence encodes CASSYSWTGGSPLHF.

The chain employs TRBV29-1 and TRBJ2-3, with 7 bases identical to TRBD2. CDR1 is SQVTM, CDR2 ANQGSEA, per germline. The CDR3 totals 15 residues. The V segment lost 4 bases and the J segment 0 bases; nucleotides outside the gene matches: 7. CDR3 nucleotide sequence: TGCAGCGTTGTCTCGGGGGGATCTAGCACAGATACGCAGTATTTT. This encodes CSVVSGGSSTDTQYF.

The rearrangement joins TRBV20-1 to TRBJ1-2; D is possibly TRBD1 (6 bases). The CDR3 is 11 amino acids. Trimming removed 4 bases from V and 5 bases from J, with 8 bases in between. Germline CDR1 DFQATT, CDR2 SNEGSKA (reference sequence). DNA for the CDR3: TGCAGTGCTAAGAGGGGGTATGGCTACACCTTC. Its protein product is CSAKRGYGYTF.

This clone has only one observation. The sample holds other DNA sequences that translate to the same CDR3. The V and J genes are TRBV6-5 and TRBJ2-5; tentatively, D is TRBD2 (5 bases). The ends were cut back, 0 bases at V and 5 bases at J, with 10 bases in the middle. There are 14 residues in the CDR3. In germline, CDR1 is MNHEY, CDR2 SVGAGI. The chain's CDR3 is CASSYSAGSETQYF. CDR3 bases: TGTGCCAGCAGTTACTCGGCGGGCTCTGAGACCCAGTACTTC.

The V gene is TRBV10-2, the J gene TRBJ2-7; 14 bases fit TRBD2. V gave up 5 bases and J gave up 1 base; unmatched junction bases: 7. The CDR3 spans 17 residues. CDR1 and CDR2 (germline): WSHSY, SAAADI. CDR3 sequence (DNA): TGCGCCAGCAGTTGGGGGACTAGCGGGAGTTCGTCCTACGAGCAGTACTTC. This codes for CASSWGTSGSSSYEQYF.

The chain recombines TRBV9 with TRBJ2-4, with TRBD2 as a possible D gene (6 bases). V was cut by 3 bases and J by 1 base, with 8 bases left in between. The length of the CDR3 is 14 residues. Germline CDR1 is SGDLS and CDR2 is YYNGEE. The CDR3 protein is CASSEAGAKNIQYF. DNA of the CDR3: TGTGCCAGCAGCGAGGCGGGGGCCAAAAACATTCAGTACTTC.

This clone was picked up one time. CDR3: CASTEWDRASGYTF. As DNA, the CDR3 is TGTGCCAGTACCGAATGGGACAGGGCGAGCGGCTACACCTTC. This chain links TRBV19 with TRBJ1-2, with TRBD1 matching over 9 bases. V shed 7 bases, J shed 8 bases, and the junction held 11 bases outside the gene matches. CDR3 length: 14 amino acids. Germline lookup yields CDR1 LNHDA and CDR2 SQIVND (reference sequence).

The chain recombines TRBV4-3 with TRBJ2-3; TRBD2 might be the D (6 bases). Germline values: CDR1 LGHNA, CDR2 YSLEER. V was cut by 1 base and J by 8 bases, with 16 bases left in between. The CDR3 is 15 residues long. The DNA of the CDR3 is TGCGCCAGCAGCCAAGTTCCTGGGGGGATTGGTACGCAGTATTTT. Translation: CASSQVPGGIGTQYF.

This chain connects TRBV5-6 to TRBJ2-3, with TRBD1 matching 9 bases. CDR1 SGHDT and CDR2 YYEEEE come from the germline V gene. Trimming removed 4 bases from V and 3 bases from J; junction bases left unmatched: 6. The CDR3 is 15 residues long. CDR3 residues: CASSRTGGATDTQYF. In DNA, the CDR3 is TGTGCCAGCAGCCGTACAGGGGGCGCGACAGATACGCAGTATTTT.

CDR3 loop: CASSNWGTGREKLFF. In nucleotides, the CDR3 is TGTGCCAGTAGTAACTGGGGGACAGGGAGAGAAAAACTGTTTTTT. This chain uses TRBV19 with TRBJ1-4; TRBD1 aligns across 9 bases. Looked up from germline, CDR1 is LNHDA and CDR2 is SQIVND (reference sequence). The ends lost 4 bases at V and 8 bases at J; junction bases unmatched: 8. This CDR3 region has 15 residues.